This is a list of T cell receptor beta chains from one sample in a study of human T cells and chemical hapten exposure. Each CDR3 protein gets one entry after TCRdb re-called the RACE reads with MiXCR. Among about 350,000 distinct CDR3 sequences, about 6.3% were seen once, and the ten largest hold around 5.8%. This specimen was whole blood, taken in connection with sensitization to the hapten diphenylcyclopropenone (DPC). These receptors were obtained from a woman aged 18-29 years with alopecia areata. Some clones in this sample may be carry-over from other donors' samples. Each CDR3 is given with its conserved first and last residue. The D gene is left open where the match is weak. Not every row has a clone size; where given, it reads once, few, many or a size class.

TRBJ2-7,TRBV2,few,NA,TGTGCCAGCAGTGATGAGGCCAGATCCTACGAGCAGTACTTC,CASSDEARSYEQYF
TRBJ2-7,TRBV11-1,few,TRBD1,TGTGCCAGCAGCTCCCAACGTCGACAGGGGACAACCTACGAGCAGTACTTC,CASSSQRRQGTTYEQYF
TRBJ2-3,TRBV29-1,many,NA,TGCAGCGTTCCGGGACCCGACACAGATACGCAGTATTTT,CSVPGPDTDTQYF
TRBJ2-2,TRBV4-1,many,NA,TGCGCCAGCAGCCAAGATGCCGGTACCGGGGAGCTGTTTTTT,CASSQDAGTGELFF
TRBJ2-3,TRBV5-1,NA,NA,TGCGCCAGCAGCACCAACCCGGTCGTATTCACAGATACGCAGTATTTT,CASSTNPVVFTDTQYF
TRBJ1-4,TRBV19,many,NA,TGTGCCAGTAGGCCAGAAGTATATGGAGCAACTAATGAAAAACTGTTTTTT,CASRPEVYGATNEKLFF
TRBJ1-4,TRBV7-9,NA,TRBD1,TGTGCCAGCAGCTTAGTAGTTGGGACAGGGGACGAAAAACTGTTTTTT,CASSLVVGTGDEKLFF
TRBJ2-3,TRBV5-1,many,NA,TGCGCCACCGGCGGTGGTCTGGTCACAGATACGCAGTATTTT,CATGGGLVTDTQYF
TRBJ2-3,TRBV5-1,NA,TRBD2,TGCGCCAGCAAAGAGCGGGGGGGCCCAGATACGCAGTATTTT,CASKERGGPDTQYF
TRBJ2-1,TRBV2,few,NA,TGTGCCAGCAGCCCCGGGGGAGTTTCGGATGAGCAGTTCTTC,CASSPGGVSDEQFF
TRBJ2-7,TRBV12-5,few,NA,TGTGCTAGTGGCCCCTCGGGGCGAAACGAGCAGTACTTC,CASGPSGRNEQYF
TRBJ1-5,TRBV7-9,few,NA,TGTGCCAGCAAAAAACTAGGGGATTTGGGCAATCAGCCCCAGCATTTT,CASKKLGDLGNQPQHF
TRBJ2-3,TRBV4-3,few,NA,TGCGCCAGCAGCCAAGATGGCAGGGGCACAGATACGCAGTATTTT,CASSQDGRGTDTQYF
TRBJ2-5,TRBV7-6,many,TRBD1,TGTGCCAGCAGCCAAGTCCCAGGGGGCGTTCAAGAGACCCAGTACTTC,CASSQVPGGVQETQYF
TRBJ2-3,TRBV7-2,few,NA,TGTGCCAGCAGCTTGGGGTATGGCGCAGATACGCAGTATTTT,CASSLGYGADTQYF
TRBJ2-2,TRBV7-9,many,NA,TGTGCCAGCAGTCGGGGGAGCGGGGAGCTGTTTTTT,CASSRGSGELFF
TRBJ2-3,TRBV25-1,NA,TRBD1,TGTGCCAGCAGTCTCCACCTGGGACAGGGGAGAGGGCCAGATACGCAGTATTTT,CASSLHLGQGRGPDTQYF
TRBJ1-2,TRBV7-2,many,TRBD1,TGTGCCAGCAGCTTAGCGCGGGACAGGGGACTCTATGGCTACACCTTC,CASSLARDRGLYGYTF
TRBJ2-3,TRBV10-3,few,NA,TGTGCCATCAGTGGGGGGAGTGCTTGGGACACAGATACGCAGTATTTT,CAISGGSAWDTDTQYF
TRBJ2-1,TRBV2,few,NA,TGTGCCAGCAGTGAAGGGCTGCGCTACAATGAGCAGTTCTTC,CASSEGLRYNEQFF
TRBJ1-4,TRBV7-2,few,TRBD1,TGTGCCAGCAGCGGAGGACAGGGGGCTAATGAAAAACTGTTTTTT,CASSGGQGANEKLFF
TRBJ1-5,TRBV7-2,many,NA,TGTGCCAGCAGCCACCTCAATCAGCCCCAGCATTTT,CASSHLNQPQHF
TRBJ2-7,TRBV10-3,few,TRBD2,TGTGCCACCGGGACTAGCGGGGGGTACGAGCAGTACTTC,CATGTSGGYEQYF
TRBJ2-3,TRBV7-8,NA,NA,TGTGCCAGCAGCTTAGCGGTGGGGGGGCCAGCGGCAGATACGCAGTATTTT,CASSLAVGGPAADTQYF
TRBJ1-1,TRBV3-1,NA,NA,TGTGCCAGCAGCGCACAGCACACTGAAGCTTTCTTT,CASSAQHTEAFF
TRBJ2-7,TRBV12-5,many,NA,TGTGCTAGTGGCCCGCGGAGCGGTCCCTACGAGCAGTACTTC,CASGPRSGPYEQYF
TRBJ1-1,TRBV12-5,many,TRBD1,TGTGCTAGTGGCCGCACCGACAGGGGGCTTAAGGCTGAAGCTTTCTTT,CASGRTDRGLKAEAFF
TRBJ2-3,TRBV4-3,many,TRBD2,TGCGCCAGCAGCCAAACTAGCGGGGGCACAGATACGCAGTATTTT,CASSQTSGGTDTQYF
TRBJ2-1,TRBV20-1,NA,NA,TGCAGTGCTAGAGATGCCAGGGGCTCGGACAATGAGCAGTTCTTC,CSARDARGSDNEQFF
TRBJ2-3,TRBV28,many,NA,TGTGCCAGCAGTTTGGGAACGCTCCCCGATACGCAGTATTTT,CASSLGTLPDTQYF
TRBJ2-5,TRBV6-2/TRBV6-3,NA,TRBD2,TGTGCCAGCTCCGGCGGGGGGGCGACCCAGTACTTC,CASSGGGATQYF
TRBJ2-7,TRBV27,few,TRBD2,TGTGCCAGCAGTCAAGGGACTAGCGGGTTCTACGAGCAGTACTTC,CASSQGTSGFYEQYF
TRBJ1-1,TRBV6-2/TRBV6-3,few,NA,TGTGCCAGCAGTTACGGGGCCGCCACAGGGAGCGCTGAAGCTTTCTTT,CASSYGAATGSAEAFF
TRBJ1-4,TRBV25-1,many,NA,TGTGCCAGCAGTGAAAGCCAGGTTAATGAAAAACTGTTTTTT,CASSESQVNEKLFF
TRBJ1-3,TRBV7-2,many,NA,TGTGCCAGCAGCCTAGACCCGACGGCTGGAAACACCATATATTTT,CASSLDPTAGNTIYF
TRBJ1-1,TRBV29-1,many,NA,TGCAGCGTTGACAGTCAGGGTCACCCTGAAGCTTTCTTT,CSVDSQGHPEAFF
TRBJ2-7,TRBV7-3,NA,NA,TGTGCCAGCAGCTTAATGGGCGGGACGGAGTCCTACGAGCAGTACTTC,CASSLMGGTESYEQYF
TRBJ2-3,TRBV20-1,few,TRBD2,TGCAGTGCTAGAGCCGGGCGGGGGTACACAGATACGCAGTATTTT,CSARAGRGYTDTQYF
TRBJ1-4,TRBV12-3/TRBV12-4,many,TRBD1,TGTGCCAGCAGGACAGGGGCCGTAGGTGAAAAACTGTTTTTT,CASRTGAVGEKLFF
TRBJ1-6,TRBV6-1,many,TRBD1,TGTGCCATTCTAGTATGGACAGGGGATACGAACTTATATAATTCACCCCTCCACTTT,CAILVWTGDTNLYNSPLHF
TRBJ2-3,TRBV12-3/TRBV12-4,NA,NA,TGTGCCAGCAGTTTATTCGCAGAGGTTTCGCAGTATTTT,CASSLFAEVSQYF
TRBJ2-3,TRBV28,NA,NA,TGTGCCAGCAGTGGTCCCTCTTCCCCCCAGTATTTT,CASSGPSSPQYF
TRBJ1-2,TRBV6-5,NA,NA,TGTGCCAGCCGTGTCGGAGGGGTATTTAACTATGGCTACACCTTC,CASRVGGVFNYGYTF
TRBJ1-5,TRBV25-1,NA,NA,TGTGCCAGCAGTGACTCCACAGGTTCCAGACAGCCCCAGCATTTT,CASSDSTGSRQPQHF
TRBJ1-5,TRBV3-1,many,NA,TGTGCCAGCAGCCAAGAACTTAGTGGGCCCCAGCATTTT,CASSQELSGPQHF
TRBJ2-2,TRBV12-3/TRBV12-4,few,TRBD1,TGTGCCAGCAGTTCACAGGGGGAAGTGGGTACCGGGGAGCTGTTTTTT,CASSSQGEVGTGELFF
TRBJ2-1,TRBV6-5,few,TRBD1,TGTGCCAGCAGTTCCCCGGGACAGGGGATGTATGAGCAGTTCTTC,CASSSPGQGMYEQFF
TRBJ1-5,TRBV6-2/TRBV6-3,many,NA,TGTGCCAGCATTGGTGGGAACGATCAGCCCCAGCATTTT,CASIGGNDQPQHF
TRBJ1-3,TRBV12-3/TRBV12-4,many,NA,TGTGCCAGCCCAGACAGACGCCTTGGAAACACCATATATTTT,CASPDRRLGNTIYF
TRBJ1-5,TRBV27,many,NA,TGTGCCAGCAGTTTCAGGGTTAGCAATCAGCCCCAGCATTTT,CASSFRVSNQPQHF
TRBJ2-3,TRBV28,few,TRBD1,TGTGCCAGCGGTAACCCTTCCGAGACAGGGATCACAGATACGCAGTATTTT,CASGNPSETGITDTQYF
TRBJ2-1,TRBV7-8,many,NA,TGTGCCAGCAGCTTAGTAGCGGGACAGGTCTACAATGAGCAGTTCTTC,CASSLVAGQVYNEQFF
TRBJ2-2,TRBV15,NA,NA,TGTGCCACCAGCCCGGGGAAGAACACCGGGGAGCTGTTTTTT,CATSPGKNTGELFF
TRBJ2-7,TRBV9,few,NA,TGTGCCAGCAGCGAGGGGGGATACGAGCAGTACTTC,CASSEGGYEQYF
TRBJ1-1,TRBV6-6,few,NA,TGTGCCAGCAGTTACATGGCAGTTGGAGCTTTCTTT,CASSYMAVGAFF
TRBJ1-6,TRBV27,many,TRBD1,TGTGCCAGCAGTTTAGTATCCTCGGACAGGGCGGTCCGCAATTCACCCCTCCACTTT,CASSLVSSDRAVRNSPLHF
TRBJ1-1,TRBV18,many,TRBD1,TGTGCCAGCTCACACGGACAGGGGGTAACTGAAGCTTTCTTT,CASSHGQGVTEAFF
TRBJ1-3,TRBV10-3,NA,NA,TGTGCCACCGTCGCAGCTCCAGGGGAATGGTCTGGAAACACCATATATTTT,CATVAAPGEWSGNTIYF
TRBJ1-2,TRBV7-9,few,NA,TGTGCCAGCAGCTTAGCAGGGGCGCGTGGCTACACCTTC,CASSLAGARGYTF